Sequencing of this T cell receptor beta chain was carried out in a study of kidney transplant recipient with SARS-CoV-2 infection. Germline CDR1 SQVTM, CDR2 ANQGSEA. This CDR3 region has 13 residues. TCRdb passed the reads through MiXCR, listing each CDR3 protein once. The data contain 200,000 to 250,000 distinct CDR3 sequences, around 28% of them singletons. In the case of this clonotype: This may come from a read error, since a much larger clone is one base off.

Specimen: a blood sample, collected at baseline and between days 110 and 120 from a kidney transplant recipient. The V gene is TRBV29-1, the J gene TRBJ2-5; 7 bases fit TRBD1. The end of the DNA fits TRBJ2-7 better, so the J call may be wrong. This TCR derives from a male patient between 25 and 39 years old who had COVID-19 and was a kidney transplant recipient. Part of the T cells may come from the graft donor. The CDR3 bases are TGCAGCGTTGTACAGGGGACGGCCTACGAGCAGTACTTC. Protein: CSVVQGTAYEQYF.